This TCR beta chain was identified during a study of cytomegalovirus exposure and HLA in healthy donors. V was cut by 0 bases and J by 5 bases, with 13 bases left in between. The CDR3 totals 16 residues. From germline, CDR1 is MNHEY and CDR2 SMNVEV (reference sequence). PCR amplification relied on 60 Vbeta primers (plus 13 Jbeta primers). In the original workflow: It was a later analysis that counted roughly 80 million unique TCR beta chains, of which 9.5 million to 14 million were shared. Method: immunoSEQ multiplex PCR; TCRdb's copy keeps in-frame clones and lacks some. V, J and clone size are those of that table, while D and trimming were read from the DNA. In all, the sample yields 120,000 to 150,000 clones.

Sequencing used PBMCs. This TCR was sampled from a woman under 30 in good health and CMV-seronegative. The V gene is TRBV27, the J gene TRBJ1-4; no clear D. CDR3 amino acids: CASSLSMRAANEKLFF. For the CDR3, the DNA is TGTGCCAGCAGTTTATCGATGAGGGCGGCAAATGAAAAACTGTTTTTT.